The rows below give T cell receptor beta chains drawn from one sample of a study of radiation and T cells in renal cell carcinoma. Assay used: immunoSEQ multiplex PCR; TCRdb lists only in-frame clones, some missing. This repertoire shows some 120,000 clones, roughly 80% found once; its top ten account for around 3%. Sequenced material: blood, taken from a patient whose treatment included radiotherapy and nephrectomy. The source is a woman in her sixties with renal cell carcinoma. Each CDR3 is given with its conserved first and last residue. The order of the fields is D gene, V gene, J gene, clone size, CDR3 DNA, CDR3 protein. The D gene is left open where the match is weak. Not all rows give a size; the values are once, few, many and, for expanded clones, a class.

d_call: NA
v_call: TRBV5-1
j_call: TRBJ2-7
clone_size: NA
cdr3_nt: TGCGCCAGCAGCTTGAATATTGCCCAATATTCCTACGAGCAGTACTTC
cdr3_aa: CASSLNIAQYSYEQYF

d_call: NA
v_call: TRBV7-3
j_call: TRBJ2-1
clone_size: NA
cdr3_nt: TGTGCCAGCAGCCCGCGGGGTGGGAGTGGAAGGTACAATGAGCAGTTCTTC
cdr3_aa: CASSPRGGSGRYNEQFF

d_call: NA
v_call: TRBV6-5
j_call: TRBJ1-2
clone_size: NA
cdr3_nt: TGTGCCAGCAGTTACTCGGGGGCGGATGGCTACGCCTTC
cdr3_aa: CASSYSGADGYAF

d_call: TRBD1
v_call: TRBV7-3
j_call: TRBJ1-1
clone_size: once
cdr3_nt: TGTGCCAGCAGCGACAGGACAGGGAACACTGAAGCTTTCTTT
cdr3_aa: CASSDRTGNTEAFF

d_call: TRBD1
v_call: TRBV9
j_call: TRBJ1-1
clone_size: NA
cdr3_nt: TGTGCCAGCAGCACCCCCTCGGGACAGCCCTACACTGAAGCTTTCTTT
cdr3_aa: CASSTPSGQPYTEAFF

d_call: TRBD1
v_call: TRBV11-3
j_call: TRBJ2-2
clone_size: NA
cdr3_nt: TGTGCCAGCAGCCCTGGGACAGCGAACACCGGGGAGCTGTTTTTT
cdr3_aa: CASSPGTANTGELFF

d_call: TRBD1
v_call: TRBV10-3
j_call: TRBJ2-5
clone_size: NA
cdr3_nt: TGTGCCATCAGTGAGTGGGACAGGGGTAGTTCTGAGACCCAGTACTTC
cdr3_aa: CAISEWDRGSSETQYF

d_call: NA
v_call: TRBV15
j_call: TRBJ2-7
clone_size: NA
cdr3_nt: TGTGCCACCAGCTTGGGGTACGATGAGCAGTACTTC
cdr3_aa: CATSLGYDEQYF

d_call: TRBD1
v_call: TRBV27
j_call: TRBJ2-3
clone_size: NA
cdr3_nt: TGTGCCAGCAGTATTGACAGGGGTTGGGCAGATACGCAGTATTTT
cdr3_aa: CASSIDRGWADTQYF

d_call: TRBD1
v_call: TRBV6-5
j_call: TRBJ1-2
clone_size: few
cdr3_nt: TGTGCCAGCAGTTACGGACAGGGGGCGGGTGGCTACACCTTC
cdr3_aa: CASSYGQGAGGYTF

d_call: NA
v_call: TRBV18
j_call: TRBJ1-1
clone_size: NA
cdr3_nt: TGTGCCAGCTCACCACAGAAGAACACTGAAGCTTTCTTT
cdr3_aa: CASSPQKNTEAFF

d_call: NA
v_call: TRBV7-2
j_call: TRBJ1-1
clone_size: NA
cdr3_nt: TGTGCCAGCAGAGGGGTGGGCGGCACTGAAGCTTTCTTT
cdr3_aa: CASRGVGGTEAFF

d_call: TRBD1
v_call: TRBV6-5
j_call: TRBJ1-6
clone_size: NA
cdr3_nt: TGTGCCAGCAGTCAGGGGGTTCTTAATTCACCCCTCCACTTT
cdr3_aa: CASSQGVLNSPLHF

d_call: NA
v_call: TRBV18
j_call: TRBJ1-4
clone_size: NA
cdr3_nt: TGTGCCAGCTCCCATCCCGGGACACAAGCAACTAATGAAAAACTGTTTTTT
cdr3_aa: CASSHPGTQATNEKLFF

d_call: NA
v_call: TRBV9
j_call: TRBJ1-6
clone_size: NA
cdr3_nt: TGTGCCAGCAGCGCCGGGGGCAGGGGCAATTCACCCCTCCACTTT
cdr3_aa: CASSAGGRGNSPLHF

d_call: TRBD1
v_call: TRBV29-1
j_call: TRBJ1-1
clone_size: NA
cdr3_nt: TGCAGCGCACAGGGGGCATCGGACACTGAAGCTTTCTTT
cdr3_aa: CSAQGASDTEAFF

d_call: NA
v_call: TRBV4-2
j_call: TRBJ2-1
clone_size: NA
cdr3_nt: TGTGCCAGCAGCCAAGAAGGCGGCAATGAGCAGTTCTTC
cdr3_aa: CASSQEGGNEQFF

d_call: NA
v_call: TRBV28
j_call: TRBJ2-3
clone_size: NA
cdr3_nt: TGTGCCAGCAGTTCGACCCGGTCAGCTTTAGACACAGATACGCAGTATTTT
cdr3_aa: CASSSTRSALDTDTQYF

d_call: NA
v_call: TRBV5-1
j_call: TRBJ1-4
clone_size: few
cdr3_nt: TGCGCCAGCAGCTTGGCCGGGGAGAAACTGTTTTTT
cdr3_aa: CASSLAGEKLFF

d_call: NA
v_call: TRBV15
j_call: TRBJ1-2
clone_size: NA
cdr3_nt: TGTGCCACCAGCAGAGCTTGGGGGGGGTACGGAAGCTATGGCTACACCTTC
cdr3_aa: CATSRAWGGYGSYGYTF

d_call: NA
v_call: TRBV4-2
j_call: TRBJ1-6
clone_size: NA
cdr3_nt: TGTGCCAGCAGCCAAGCGGGGGGCCCCGATAATTCACCCCTCCACTTT
cdr3_aa: CASSQAGGPDNSPLHF

d_call: TRBD1
v_call: TRBV5-5
j_call: TRBJ2-5
clone_size: NA
cdr3_nt: TGTGCCAGCAGCCCGCGGACAGGGGCAGAGACCCAGTACTTC
cdr3_aa: CASSPRTGAETQYF

d_call: TRBD2
v_call: TRBV28
j_call: TRBJ2-5
clone_size: once
cdr3_nt: TGTGCCAGCAGTTTGAAGGTAGCGGGGACCCAGTACTTC
cdr3_aa: CASSLKVAGTQYF

d_call: NA
v_call: TRBV11-3
j_call: TRBJ2-5
clone_size: NA
cdr3_nt: TGTGCCAGCAGCCGCGGCAGCCAAGAGACCCAGTACTTC
cdr3_aa: CASSRGSQETQYF

d_call: TRBD1
v_call: TRBV6-4
j_call: TRBJ2-1
clone_size: NA
cdr3_nt: TGTGCCAGCAGGGAGACCGGGACAGGTTTACACAATGAGCAGTTCTTC
cdr3_aa: CASRETGTGLHNEQFF

d_call: NA
v_call: TRBV7-9
j_call: TRBJ2-3
clone_size: NA
cdr3_nt: TGTGCCAGCAGCCCTGGACAGAGCACAGATACGCAGTATTTT
cdr3_aa: CASSPGQSTDTQYF

d_call: NA
v_call: TRBV5-1
j_call: TRBJ2-3
clone_size: NA
cdr3_nt: TGCGCCAGCAGCCCTGAGAGGATGACAGATACGCAGTATTTT
cdr3_aa: CASSPERMTDTQYF

d_call: NA
v_call: TRBV6-5
j_call: TRBJ1-5
clone_size: NA
cdr3_nt: TGTGCCAGCAGTTACGGACGGAACAATCAGCCCCAGCATTTT
cdr3_aa: CASSYGRNNQPQHF

d_call: NA
v_call: TRBV4-2
j_call: TRBJ1-4
clone_size: NA
cdr3_nt: TGTGCCAGCAGCCAAGACTATCAAGCTAATGAAAAACTGTTTTTT
cdr3_aa: CASSQDYQANEKLFF

d_call: NA
v_call: TRBV5-1
j_call: TRBJ2-1
clone_size: once
cdr3_nt: TGCGCCAGCAGCTTTGGGGCGAGCTCCTACAATGAGCAGTTCTTC
cdr3_aa: CASSFGASSYNEQFF

d_call: NA
v_call: TRBV19
j_call: TRBJ1-4
clone_size: NA
cdr3_nt: TGTGCCAGTAGTATCTTAAAAGCGACAGGAGATGAAAAACTGTTTTTT
cdr3_aa: CASSILKATGDEKLFF